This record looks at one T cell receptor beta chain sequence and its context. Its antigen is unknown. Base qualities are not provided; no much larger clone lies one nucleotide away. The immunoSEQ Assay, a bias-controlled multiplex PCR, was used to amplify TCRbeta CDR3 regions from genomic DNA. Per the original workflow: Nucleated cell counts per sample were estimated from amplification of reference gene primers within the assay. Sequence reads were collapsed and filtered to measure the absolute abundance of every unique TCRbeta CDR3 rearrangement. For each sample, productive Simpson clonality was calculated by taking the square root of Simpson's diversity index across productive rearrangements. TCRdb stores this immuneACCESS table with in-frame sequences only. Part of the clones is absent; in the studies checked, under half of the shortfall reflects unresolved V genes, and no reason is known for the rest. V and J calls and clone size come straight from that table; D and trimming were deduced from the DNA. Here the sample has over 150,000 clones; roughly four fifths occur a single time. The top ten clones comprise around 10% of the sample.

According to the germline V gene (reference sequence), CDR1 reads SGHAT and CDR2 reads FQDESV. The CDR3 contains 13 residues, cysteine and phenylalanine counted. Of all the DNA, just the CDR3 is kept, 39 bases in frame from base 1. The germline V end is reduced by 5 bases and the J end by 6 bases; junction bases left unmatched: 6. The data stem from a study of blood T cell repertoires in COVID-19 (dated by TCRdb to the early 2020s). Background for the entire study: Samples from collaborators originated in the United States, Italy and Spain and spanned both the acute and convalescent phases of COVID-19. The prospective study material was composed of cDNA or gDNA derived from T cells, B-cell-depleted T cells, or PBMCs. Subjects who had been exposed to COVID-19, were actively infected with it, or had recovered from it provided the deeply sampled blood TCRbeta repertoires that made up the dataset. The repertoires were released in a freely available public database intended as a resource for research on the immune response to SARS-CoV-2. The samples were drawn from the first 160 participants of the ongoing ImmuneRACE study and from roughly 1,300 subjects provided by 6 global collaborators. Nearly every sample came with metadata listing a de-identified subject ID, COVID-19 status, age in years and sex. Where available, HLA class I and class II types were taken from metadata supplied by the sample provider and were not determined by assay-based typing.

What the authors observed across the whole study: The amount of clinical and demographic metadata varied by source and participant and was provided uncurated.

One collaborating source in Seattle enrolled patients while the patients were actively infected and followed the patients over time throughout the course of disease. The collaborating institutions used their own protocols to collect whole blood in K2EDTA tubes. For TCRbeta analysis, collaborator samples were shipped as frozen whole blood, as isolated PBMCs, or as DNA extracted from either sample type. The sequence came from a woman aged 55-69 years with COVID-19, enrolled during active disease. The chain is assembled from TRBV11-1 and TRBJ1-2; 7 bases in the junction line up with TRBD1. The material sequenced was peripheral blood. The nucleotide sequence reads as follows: TGTGCCAGCAGCACCCGACAGGGAAATGGCTACACCTTC. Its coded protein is CASSTRQGNGYTF.